These 2 T cell receptor beta chains originate from one sample sequenced in a study of CD8 T cells in Susac syndrome. With random hexamers, roughly 0.45 to 1 ug RNA was reverse transcribed. A single record per CDR3 protein comes from TCRdb applying MiXCR to the immunoSEQ multiplex PCR reads. This table has 250,000 to 300,000 distinct CDR3 sequences, 85% appearing once. Sequencing used CD8+ T cells from PBMCs. The receptor set was obtained from a human donor with multiple sclerosis.

This clonotype was seen once. The chain has TRBV4-3 and TRBJ2-3; 9 bases are a match to TRBD2. The CDR3 is 13 amino acids. Germline-derived CDR1 and CDR2 are LGHNA and YSLEER. Germline trimming cut 3 bases from V and 8 bases from J; bases unmatched to any gene: 3. In nucleotides, the CDR3 is TGCGCCAGCAGCCACCCTAGCGGGACTACGCAGTATTTT. It specifies CASSHPSGTTQYF.

This chain joins TRBV7-6 and TRBJ2-2; 10 bases agree with TRBD1. J lost 5 bases, V lost 0 bases, and 0 bases had no gene match. This CDR3 spans 15 amino acids. The germline V gene encodes CDR1 SGHVS and CDR2 FNYEAQ. CDR3 sequence (DNA): TGTGCCAGCAGCTTAGCGGGACAGGGGACCGGGGAGCTGTTTTTT. As protein: CASSLAGQGTGELFF.